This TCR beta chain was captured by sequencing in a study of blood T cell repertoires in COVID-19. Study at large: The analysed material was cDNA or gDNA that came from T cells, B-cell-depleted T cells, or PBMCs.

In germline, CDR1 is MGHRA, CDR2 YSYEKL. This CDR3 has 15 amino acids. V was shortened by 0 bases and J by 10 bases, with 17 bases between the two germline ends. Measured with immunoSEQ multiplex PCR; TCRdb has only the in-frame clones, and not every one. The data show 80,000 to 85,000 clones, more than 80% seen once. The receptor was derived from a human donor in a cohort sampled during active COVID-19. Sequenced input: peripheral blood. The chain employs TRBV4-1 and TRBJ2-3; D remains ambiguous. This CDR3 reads CASSQDGRPSQSQYF. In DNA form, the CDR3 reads TGCGCCAGCAGCCAAGATGGCAGGCCGAGCCAATCGCAGTATTTT.